This TCR beta chain was found in a study of post-analysis software for immune sequencing data (dated by TCRdb to about 2015). Regarding the research as a whole: The recorded disease courses included relapsing-remitting, secondary progressive and progressive-relapsing multiple sclerosis, and some patients had no subtype annotation. A subset of samples was prepared in parallel using single-end sample barcoding, then pooled and co-amplified after Illumina adapter ligation. The patient repertoires were set against approximately 10 previously published healthy control repertoires from donors whose ages ranged from roughly 6 to 25 years. What the research found in general, with its limitations: The multiple sclerosis patient group was slightly younger than the control group. Direct clustering with F measure showed strong co-clustering of samples prepared in the same batch, prompting a batch-effect correction. Multiple sclerosis patients had significantly lower normalized Chao1 diversity than controls, a result that suggests substantial peripheral T-cell clonal expansion.

Regarding this clonotype: What this receptor recognizes is not known. Base qualities are not at hand, and no much larger clone is one base apart.

Library construction relied on PCR. TCRdb records Illumina HiSeq 2500 as the sequencer. Unique molecular identifiers were incorporated into TCR beta cDNA libraries to reduce PCR and sequencing biases. Every 1 to 10 million input T cells yielded some 500,000 cDNA molecules, meaning each molecule approximated one T cell. The same protocol used for the earlier healthy control dataset was applied to prepare and sequence the patient libraries. Samples belonging to the same batch were prepared together, multiplexed and sequenced on a shared HiSeq lane. As for the original processing: MIGEC was used to process the raw barcoded reads, and molecular identifier groups with only a single read were discarded before consensus assembly and CDR3 extraction. Clonotype tables were post-analysed with VDJtools, normalizing diversity by down-sampling all datasets to the smallest sample size. Repertoire overlap clustering matched CDR3 amino acid but not nucleotide sequences to correct batch-related cross-sample contamination. Clones were called with MiXCR by TCRdb after fastp trimmed the public reads at Q25, and only in-frame beta chains were retained. Every CDR3 protein is listed once, alongside the most common genes and DNA of its rows. The V and J calls come from TCRdb's annotation, not from the publication. This sample holds about 540,000 distinct CDR3 sequences; around a third were observed only once. The biggest ten clones account for 4.5% to 7.5% of the sample.

To demonstrate the VDJtools post-analysis software, the study profiled TCR beta repertoires from the peripheral blood of 10 to 15 young patients with multiple sclerosis. The multiple sclerosis patients were children and adolescents between 6 and 15 years of age. Sequencing was performed on blood. The receptor comes from a girl under 18 with multiple sclerosis.

The CDR3 has the sequence CASSKDPHYGYTF. The DNA sequence is given as TGTGCCAGCAGTAAGGACCCGCACTATGGCTACACCTTC. The V and J segments used are TRBV11-1 and TRBJ1-2; the D gene is unclear. V gives up 6 bases and J gives up 3 bases, and the segment between their germline ends measures 11 bases. The CDR3 runs 13 amino acids, cysteine and phenylalanine included. Solely the CDR3 DNA is kept, with 39 bases framed from the first base. Based on the germline V gene (reference sequence), the CDR1 and CDR2 sequences are SGHAT and FQDESV.